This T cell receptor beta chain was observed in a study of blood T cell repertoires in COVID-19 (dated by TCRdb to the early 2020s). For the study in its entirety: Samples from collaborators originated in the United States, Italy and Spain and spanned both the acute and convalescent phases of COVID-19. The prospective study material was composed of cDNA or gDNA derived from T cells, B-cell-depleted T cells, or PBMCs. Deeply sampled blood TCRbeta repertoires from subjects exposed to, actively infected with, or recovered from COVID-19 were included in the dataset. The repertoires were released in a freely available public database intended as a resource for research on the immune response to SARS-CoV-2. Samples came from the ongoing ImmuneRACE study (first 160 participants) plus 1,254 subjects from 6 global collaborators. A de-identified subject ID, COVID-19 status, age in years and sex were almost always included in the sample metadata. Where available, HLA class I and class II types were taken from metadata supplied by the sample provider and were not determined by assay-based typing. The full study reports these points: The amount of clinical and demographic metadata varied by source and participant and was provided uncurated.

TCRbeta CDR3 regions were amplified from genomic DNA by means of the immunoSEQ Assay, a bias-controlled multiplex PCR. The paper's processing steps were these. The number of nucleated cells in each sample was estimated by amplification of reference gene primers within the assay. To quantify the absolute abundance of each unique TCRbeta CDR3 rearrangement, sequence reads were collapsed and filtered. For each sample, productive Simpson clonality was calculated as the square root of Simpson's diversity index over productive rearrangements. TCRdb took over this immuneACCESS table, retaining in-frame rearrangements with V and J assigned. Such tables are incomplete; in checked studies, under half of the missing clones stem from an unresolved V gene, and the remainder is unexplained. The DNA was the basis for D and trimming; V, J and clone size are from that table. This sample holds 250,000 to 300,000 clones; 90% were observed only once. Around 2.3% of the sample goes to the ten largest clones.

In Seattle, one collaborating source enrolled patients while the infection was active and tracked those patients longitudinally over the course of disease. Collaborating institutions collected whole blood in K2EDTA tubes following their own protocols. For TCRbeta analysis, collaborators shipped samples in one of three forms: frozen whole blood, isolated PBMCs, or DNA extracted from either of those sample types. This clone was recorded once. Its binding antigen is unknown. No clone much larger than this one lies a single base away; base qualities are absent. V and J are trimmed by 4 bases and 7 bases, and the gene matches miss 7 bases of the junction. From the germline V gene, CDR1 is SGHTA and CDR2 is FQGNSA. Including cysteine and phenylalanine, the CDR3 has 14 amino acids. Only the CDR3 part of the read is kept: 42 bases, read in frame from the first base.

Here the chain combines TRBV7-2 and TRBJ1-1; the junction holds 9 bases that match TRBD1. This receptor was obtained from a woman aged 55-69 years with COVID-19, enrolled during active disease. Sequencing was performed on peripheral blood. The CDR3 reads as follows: CASSWDRATSEAFF. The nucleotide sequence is TGTGCCAGCAGCTGGGACAGGGCAACGAGTGAAGCTTTCTTT.